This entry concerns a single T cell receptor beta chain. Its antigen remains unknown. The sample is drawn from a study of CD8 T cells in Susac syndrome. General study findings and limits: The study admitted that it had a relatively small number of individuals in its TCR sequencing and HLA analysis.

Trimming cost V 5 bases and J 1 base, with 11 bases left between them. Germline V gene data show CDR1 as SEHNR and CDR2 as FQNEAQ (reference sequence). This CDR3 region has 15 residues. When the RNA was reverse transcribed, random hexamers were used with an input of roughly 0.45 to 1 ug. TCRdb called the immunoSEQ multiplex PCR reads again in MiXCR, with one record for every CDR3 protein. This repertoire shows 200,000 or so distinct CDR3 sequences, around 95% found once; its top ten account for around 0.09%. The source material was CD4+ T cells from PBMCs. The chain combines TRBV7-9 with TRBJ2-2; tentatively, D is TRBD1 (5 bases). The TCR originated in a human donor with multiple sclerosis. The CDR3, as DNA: TGTGCCAGCAGCCCACAGGCGCTGAACACCGGGGAGCTGTTTTTT. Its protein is CASSPQALNTGELFF.